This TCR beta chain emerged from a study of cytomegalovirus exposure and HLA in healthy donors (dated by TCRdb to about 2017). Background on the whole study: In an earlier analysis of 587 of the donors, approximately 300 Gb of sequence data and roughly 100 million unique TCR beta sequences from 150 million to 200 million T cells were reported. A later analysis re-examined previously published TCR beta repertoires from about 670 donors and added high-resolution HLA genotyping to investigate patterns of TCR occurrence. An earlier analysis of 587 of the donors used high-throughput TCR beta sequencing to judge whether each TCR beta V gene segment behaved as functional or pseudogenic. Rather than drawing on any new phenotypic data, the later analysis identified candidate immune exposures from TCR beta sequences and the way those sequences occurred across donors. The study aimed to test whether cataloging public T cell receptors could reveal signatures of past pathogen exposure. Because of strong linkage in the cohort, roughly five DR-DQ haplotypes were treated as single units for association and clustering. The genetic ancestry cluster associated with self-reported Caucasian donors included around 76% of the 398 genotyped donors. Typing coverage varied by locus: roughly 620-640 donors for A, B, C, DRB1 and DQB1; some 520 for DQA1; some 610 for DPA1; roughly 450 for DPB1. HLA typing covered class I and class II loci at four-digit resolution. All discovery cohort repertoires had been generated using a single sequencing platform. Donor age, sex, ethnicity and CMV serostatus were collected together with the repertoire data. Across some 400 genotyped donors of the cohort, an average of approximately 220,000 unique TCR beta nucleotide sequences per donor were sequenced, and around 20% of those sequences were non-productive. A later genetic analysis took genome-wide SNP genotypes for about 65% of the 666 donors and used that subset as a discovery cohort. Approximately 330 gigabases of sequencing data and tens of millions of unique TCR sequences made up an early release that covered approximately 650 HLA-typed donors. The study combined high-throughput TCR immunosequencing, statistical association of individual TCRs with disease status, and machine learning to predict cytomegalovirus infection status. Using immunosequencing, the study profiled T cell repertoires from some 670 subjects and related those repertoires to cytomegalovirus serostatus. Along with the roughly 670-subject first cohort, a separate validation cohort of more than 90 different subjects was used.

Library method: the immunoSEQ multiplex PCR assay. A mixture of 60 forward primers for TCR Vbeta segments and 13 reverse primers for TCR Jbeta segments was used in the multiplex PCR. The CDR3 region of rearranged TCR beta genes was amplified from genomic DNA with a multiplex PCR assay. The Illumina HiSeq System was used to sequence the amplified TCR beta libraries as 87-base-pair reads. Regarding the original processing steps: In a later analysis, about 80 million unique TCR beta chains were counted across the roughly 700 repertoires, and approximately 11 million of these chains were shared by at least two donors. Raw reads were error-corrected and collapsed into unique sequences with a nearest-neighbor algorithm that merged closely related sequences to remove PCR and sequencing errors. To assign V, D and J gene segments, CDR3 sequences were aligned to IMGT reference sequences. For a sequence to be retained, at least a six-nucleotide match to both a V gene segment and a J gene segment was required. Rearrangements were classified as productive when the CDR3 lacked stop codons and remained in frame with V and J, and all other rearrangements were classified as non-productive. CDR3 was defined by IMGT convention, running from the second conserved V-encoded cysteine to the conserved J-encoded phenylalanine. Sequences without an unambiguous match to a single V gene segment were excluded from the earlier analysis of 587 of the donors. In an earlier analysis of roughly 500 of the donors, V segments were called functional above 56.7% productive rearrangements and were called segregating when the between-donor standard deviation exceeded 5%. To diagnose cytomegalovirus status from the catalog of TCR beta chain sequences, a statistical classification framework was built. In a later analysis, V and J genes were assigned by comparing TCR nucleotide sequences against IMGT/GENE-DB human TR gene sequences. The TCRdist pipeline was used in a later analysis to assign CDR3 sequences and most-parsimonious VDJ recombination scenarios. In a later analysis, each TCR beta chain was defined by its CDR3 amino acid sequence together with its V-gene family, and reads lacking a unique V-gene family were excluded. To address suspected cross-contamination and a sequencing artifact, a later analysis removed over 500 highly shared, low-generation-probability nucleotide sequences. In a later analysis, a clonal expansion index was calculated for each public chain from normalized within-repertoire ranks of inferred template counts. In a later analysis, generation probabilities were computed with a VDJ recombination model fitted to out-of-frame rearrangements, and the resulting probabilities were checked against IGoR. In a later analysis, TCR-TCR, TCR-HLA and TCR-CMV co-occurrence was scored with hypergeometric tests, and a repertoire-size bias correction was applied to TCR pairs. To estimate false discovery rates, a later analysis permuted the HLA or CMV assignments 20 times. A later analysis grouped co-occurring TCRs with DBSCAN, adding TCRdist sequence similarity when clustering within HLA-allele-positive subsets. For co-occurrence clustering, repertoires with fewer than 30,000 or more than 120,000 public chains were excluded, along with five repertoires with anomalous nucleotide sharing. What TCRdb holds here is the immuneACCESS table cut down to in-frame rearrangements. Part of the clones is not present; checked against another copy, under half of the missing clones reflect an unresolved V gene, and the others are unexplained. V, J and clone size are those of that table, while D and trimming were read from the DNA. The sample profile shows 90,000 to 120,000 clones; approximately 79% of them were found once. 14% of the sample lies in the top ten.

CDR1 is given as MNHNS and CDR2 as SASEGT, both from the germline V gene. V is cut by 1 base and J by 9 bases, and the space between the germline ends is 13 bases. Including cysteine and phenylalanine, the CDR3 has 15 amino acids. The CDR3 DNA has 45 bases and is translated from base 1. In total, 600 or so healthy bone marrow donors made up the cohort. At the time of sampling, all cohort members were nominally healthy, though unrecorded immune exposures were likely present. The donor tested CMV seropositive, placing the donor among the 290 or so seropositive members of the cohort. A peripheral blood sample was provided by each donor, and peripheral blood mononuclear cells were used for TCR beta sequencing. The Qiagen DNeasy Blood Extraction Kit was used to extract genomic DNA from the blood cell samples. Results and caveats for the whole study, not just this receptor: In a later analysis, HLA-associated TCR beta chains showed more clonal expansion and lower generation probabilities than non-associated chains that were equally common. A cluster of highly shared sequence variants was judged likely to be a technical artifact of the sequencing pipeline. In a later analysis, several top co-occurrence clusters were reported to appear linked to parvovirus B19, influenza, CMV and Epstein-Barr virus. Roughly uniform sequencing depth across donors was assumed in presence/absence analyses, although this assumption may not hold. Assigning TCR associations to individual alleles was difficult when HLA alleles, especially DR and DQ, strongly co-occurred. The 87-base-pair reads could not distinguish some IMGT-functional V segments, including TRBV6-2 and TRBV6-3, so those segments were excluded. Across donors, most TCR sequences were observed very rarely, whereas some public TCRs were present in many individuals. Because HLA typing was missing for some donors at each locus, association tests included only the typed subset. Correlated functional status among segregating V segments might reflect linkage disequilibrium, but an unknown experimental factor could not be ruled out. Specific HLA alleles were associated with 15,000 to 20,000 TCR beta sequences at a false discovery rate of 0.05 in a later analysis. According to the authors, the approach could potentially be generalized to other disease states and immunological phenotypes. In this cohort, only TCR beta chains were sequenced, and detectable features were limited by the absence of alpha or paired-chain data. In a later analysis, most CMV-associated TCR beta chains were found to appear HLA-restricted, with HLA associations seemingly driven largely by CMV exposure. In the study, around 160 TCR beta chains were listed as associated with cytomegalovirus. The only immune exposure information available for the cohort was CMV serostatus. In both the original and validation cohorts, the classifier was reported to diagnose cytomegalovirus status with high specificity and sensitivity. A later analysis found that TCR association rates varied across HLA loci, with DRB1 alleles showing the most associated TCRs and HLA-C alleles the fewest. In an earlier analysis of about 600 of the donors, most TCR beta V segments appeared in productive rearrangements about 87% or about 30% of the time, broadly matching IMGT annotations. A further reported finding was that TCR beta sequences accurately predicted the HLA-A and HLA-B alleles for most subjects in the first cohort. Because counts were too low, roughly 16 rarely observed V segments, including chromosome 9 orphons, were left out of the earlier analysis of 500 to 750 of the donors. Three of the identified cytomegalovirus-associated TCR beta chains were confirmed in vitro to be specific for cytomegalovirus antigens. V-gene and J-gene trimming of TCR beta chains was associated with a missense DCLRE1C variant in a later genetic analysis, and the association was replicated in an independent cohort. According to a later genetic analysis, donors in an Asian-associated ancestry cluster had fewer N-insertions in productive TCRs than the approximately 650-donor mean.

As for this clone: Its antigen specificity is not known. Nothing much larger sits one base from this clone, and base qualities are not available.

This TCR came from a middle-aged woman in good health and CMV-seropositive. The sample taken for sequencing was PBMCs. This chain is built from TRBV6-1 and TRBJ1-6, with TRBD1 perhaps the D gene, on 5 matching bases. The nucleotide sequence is TGTGCCAGCAGTGAAGAGGCAGGGCTGGGTTCACCCCTCCACTTT. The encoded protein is CASSEEAGLGSPLHF.